The entry below describes one T cell receptor (beta chain). Trimming removed 0 bases at V and 2 bases at J, with 8 bases between. Germline values: CDR1 LNHNV, CDR2 YYDKDF (reference sequence). The CDR3 is made up of 14 amino acids. This specimen comes from a study of shared T cell receptors in the human thymus. The table came from immunoSEQ multiplex PCR; TCRdb's copy has only in-frame clones and leaves some out. The sample gives some 640,000 clones, approximately 89% of which show up once; 0.0094% is in the top ten. The same data also went into a second study, on human thymus T cells. This second study notes: Thymic material originated from resections removed in the course of corrective heart surgery.

The clonotype originates from a boy in the first two years of life with a congenital heart defect. Sequencing used thymocytes. The chain joins TRBV15 to TRBJ2-7, with D unclear. In nucleotides, the CDR3 is TGTGCCACCAGCAGAGATGAGATCGCCTACGAGCAGTACTTC. Protein: CATSRDEIAYEQYF. The entire variable domain, with the rest obtained from reference TRBV15 and TRBJ2-7, is as follows: DAMVIQNPRYQVTQFGKPVTLSCSQTLNHNVMYWYQQKSSQAPKLLFHYYDKDFNNEADTPDNFQSRRPNTSFCFLDIRSPGLGDTAMYLCATSRDEIAYEQYFGPGTRLTVT.